This TCR beta chain was recovered during a study of early T cells in non-severe SARS-CoV-2 infection. As for the study in general: Bulk RNA taken from unsorted whole blood was sequenced, leaving chains unpaired. Findings and caveats of the study: VDJdb matches were skewed toward anti-spike CD8 T cell responses.

Attachment of unique molecular identifiers was made to individual cDNA molecules. TCRdb fed the 5' RACE reads into MiXCR, producing one record per CDR3 protein. The table lists tens of thousands of distinct CDR3 sequences, less than 15% of them singletons. The V and J ends lost 4 bases and 3 bases respectively, with 16 bases between them. This CDR3 contains 15 residues. CDR1 and CDR2 (germline): SGHRS, YFSETQ. This clonotype showed up many times. Its antigen is not identified. This TCR derives from an adult who was a healthcare worker with PCR-confirmed SARS-CoV-2 infection or an uninfected control (not recorded which). The rearrangement uses TRBV5-1 and TRBJ1-1; D perhaps matches TRBD1 (6 bases). The sample was whole blood. CDR3 residues: CASSVTAGTHTEAFF. Written as DNA, the CDR3 is TGCGCCAGCAGCGTGACTGCCGGGACACACACTGAAGCTTTCTTT.